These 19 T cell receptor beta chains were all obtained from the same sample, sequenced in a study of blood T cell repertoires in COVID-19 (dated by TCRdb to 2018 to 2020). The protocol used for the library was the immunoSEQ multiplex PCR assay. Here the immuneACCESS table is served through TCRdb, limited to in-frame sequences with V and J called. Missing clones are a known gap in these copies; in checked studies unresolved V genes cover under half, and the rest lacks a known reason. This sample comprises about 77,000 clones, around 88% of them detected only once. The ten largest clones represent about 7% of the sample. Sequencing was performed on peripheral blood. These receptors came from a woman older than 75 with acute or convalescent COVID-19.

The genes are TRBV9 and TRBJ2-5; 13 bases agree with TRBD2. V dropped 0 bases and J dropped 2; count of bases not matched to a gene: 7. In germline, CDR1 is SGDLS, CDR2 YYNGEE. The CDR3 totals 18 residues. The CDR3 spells CASSVGALAGGQQETQYF. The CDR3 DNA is TGTGCCAGCAGCGTAGGGGCACTAGCGGGGGGGCAACAAGAGACCCAGTACTTC. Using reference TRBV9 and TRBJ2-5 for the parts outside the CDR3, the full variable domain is DSGVTQTPKHLITATGQRVTLRCSPRSGDLSVYWYQQSLDQGLQFLIQYYNGEERAKGNILERFSAQQFPDLHSELNLSSLELGDSALYFCASSVGALAGGQQETQYFGPGTRLLVL.

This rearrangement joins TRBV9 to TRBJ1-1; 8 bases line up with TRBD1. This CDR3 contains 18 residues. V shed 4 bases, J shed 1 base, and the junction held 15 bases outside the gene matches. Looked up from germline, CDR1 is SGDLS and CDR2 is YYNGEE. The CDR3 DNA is TGTGCCAGCAGCCCTAGCCCCATTCGACAGGGGACGAACACTGAAGCTTTCTTT. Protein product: CASSPSPIRQGTNTEAFF.

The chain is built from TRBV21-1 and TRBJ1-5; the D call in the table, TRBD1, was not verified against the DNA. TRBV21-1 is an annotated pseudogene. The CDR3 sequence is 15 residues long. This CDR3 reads CASSTRQGGNQPQHF. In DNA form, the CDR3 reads TGTGCCAGCAGCACCCGGCAGGGGGGCAATCAGCCCCAGCATTTT.

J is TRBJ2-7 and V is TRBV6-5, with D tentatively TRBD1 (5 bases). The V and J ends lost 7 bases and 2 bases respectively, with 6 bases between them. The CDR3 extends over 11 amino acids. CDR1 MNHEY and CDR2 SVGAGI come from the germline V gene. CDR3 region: CASKGAYEQYF. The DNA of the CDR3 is TGTGCCAGCAAAGGGGCCTACGAGCAGTACTTC.

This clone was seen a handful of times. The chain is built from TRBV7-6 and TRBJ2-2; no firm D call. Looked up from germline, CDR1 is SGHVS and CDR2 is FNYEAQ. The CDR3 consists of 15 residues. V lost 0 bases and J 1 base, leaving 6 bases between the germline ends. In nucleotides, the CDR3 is TGTGCCAGCAGCTTAGCCCCCGGGAACACCGGGGAGCTGTTTTTT. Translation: CASSLAPGNTGELFF. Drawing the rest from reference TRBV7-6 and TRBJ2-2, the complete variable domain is GAGVSQSPRYKVTKRGQDVALRCDPISGHVSLYWYRQALGQGPEFLTYFNYEAQQDKSGLPNDRFSAERPEGSISTLTIQRTEQRDSAMYRCASSLAPGNTGELFFGEGSRLTVL.

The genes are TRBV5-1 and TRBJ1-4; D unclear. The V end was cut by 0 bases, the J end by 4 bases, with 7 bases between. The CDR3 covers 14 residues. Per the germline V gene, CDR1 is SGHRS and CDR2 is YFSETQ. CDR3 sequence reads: CASSLGSNNEKLFF. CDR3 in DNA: TGCGCCAGCAGCTTGGGGAGTAATAATGAAAAACTGTTTTTT.

The CDR3 nucleotides read TGTGCCAGTAGTATAGCGACGGGGAATTCACCCCTCCACTTT. Protein product: CASSIATGNSPLHF. The chain carries TRBV19 and TRBJ1-6; D ambiguous. There are 14 residues in the CDR3. Trimming took off 1 base at V and 7 bases at J, with 8 bases between the two ends. Germline V lookup: CDR1 LNHDA, CDR2 SQIVND (reference sequence).

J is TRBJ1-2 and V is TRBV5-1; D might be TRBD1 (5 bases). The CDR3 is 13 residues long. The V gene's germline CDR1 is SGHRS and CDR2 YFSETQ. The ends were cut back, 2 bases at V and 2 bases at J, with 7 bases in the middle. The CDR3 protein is CASSFGGNYGYTF. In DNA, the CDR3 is TGCGCCAGCAGCTTCGGGGGGAACTATGGCTACACCTTC.

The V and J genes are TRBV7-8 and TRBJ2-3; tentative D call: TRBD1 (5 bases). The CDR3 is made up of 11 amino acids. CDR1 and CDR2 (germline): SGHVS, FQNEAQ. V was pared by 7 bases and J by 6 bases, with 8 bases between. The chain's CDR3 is CASTQGDTQYF. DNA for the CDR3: TGTGCCAGCACCCAGGGCGATACGCAGTATTTT. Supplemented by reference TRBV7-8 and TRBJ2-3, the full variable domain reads GAGVSQSPRYKVAKRGQDVALRCDPISGHVSLFWYQQALGQGPEFLTYFQNEAQLDKSGLPSDRFFAERPEGSVSTLKIQRTQQEDSAVYLCASTQGDTQYFGPGTRLTVL.

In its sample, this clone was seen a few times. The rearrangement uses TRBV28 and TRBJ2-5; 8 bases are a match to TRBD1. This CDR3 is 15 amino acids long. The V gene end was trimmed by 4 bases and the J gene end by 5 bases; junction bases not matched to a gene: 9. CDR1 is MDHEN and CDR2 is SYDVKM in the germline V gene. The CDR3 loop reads CASSSSGQGGETQYF. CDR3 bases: TGTGCCAGCAGTTCCTCCGGACAGGGAGGCGAGACCCAGTACTTC.

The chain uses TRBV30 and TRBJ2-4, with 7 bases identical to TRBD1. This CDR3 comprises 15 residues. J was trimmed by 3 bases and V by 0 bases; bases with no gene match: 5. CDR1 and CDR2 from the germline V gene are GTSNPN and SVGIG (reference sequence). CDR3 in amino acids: CAWSVRQGGKNIQYF. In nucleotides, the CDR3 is TGTGCCTGGAGTGTACGACAGGGCGGCAAAAACATTCAGTACTTC.

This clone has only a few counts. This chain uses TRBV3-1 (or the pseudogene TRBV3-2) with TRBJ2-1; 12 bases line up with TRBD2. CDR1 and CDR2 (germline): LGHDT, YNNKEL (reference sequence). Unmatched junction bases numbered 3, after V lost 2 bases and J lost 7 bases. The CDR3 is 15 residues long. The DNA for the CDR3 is TGTGCCAGCAGCCAAACTGGGACTAGCGGGAATGAGCAGTTCTTC. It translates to CASSQTGTSGNEQFF.

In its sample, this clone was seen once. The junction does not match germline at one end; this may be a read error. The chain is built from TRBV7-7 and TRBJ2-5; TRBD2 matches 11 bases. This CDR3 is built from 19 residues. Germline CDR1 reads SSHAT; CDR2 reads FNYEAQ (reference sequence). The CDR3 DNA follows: TGTGCTAGCAGCCTGGTCTTTGGGACTAGCGGATTTGGACAAGAGACCCAGTACTTC. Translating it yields CASSLVFGTSGFGQETQYF.

The CDR3 nucleotides are TGTGCCAGCAGCCAAGACGGGGGGCCGCGGTACAATGAGCAGTTCTTC. Its protein is CASSQDGGPRYNEQFF. The chain joins TRBV3-1 (or the pseudogene TRBV3-2) to TRBJ2-1; perhaps TRBD2 as D (7 bases). Germline CDR1 reads LGHDT; CDR2 reads YNNKEL (reference sequence). Trimming removed 0 bases from V and 4 bases from J, with 13 bases in between. This CDR3 comprises 16 residues.

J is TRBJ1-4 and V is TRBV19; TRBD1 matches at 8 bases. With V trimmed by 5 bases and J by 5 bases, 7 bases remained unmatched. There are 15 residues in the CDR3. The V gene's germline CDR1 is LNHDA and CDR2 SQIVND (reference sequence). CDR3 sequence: CASSPGDRSNEKLFF. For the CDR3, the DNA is TGTGCCAGTAGTCCTGGGGACAGGTCCAATGAAAAACTGTTTTTT.

The CDR3 nucleotides are TGTGCCATCAGTTCCAAGTCAGGGGACAATGAGCAGTTCTTC. It yields the protein CAISSKSGDNEQFF. The rearrangement uses TRBV10-3 and TRBJ2-1; D possibly corresponds to TRBD1 (6 bases). CDR1 is ENHRY and CDR2 is SYGVKD in the germline V gene. The CDR3 extends over 14 amino acids. V was cut by 5 bases and J by 5 bases, with 13 bases left in between.

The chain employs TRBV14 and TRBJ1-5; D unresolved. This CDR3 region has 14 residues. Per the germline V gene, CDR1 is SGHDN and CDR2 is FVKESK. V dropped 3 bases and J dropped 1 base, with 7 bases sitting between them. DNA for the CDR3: TGTGCCAGCAGCCAGCTGGGCAGCAATCAGCCCCAGCATTTT. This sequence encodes CASSQLGSNQPQHF.

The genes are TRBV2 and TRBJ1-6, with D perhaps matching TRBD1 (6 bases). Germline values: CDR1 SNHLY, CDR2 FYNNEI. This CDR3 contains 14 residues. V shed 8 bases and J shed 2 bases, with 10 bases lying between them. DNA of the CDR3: TGTGCCAGCGGAGGGGGGGCCTATAATTCACCCCTCCACTTT. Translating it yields CASGGGAYNSPLHF.

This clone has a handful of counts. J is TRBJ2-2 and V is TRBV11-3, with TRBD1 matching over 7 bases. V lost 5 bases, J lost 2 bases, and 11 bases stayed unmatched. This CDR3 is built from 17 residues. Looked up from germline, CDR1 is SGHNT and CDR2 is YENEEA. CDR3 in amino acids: CASSRGETGSNTGELFF. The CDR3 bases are TGTGCCAGCAGCAGGGGAGAGACAGGGTCCAACACCGGGGAGCTGTTTTTT. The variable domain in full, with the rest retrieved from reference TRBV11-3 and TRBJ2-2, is EAGVVQSPRYKIIEKKQPVAFWCNPISGHNTLYWYLQNLGQGPELLIRYENEEAVDDSQLPKDRFSAERLKGVDSTLKIQPAELGDSAVYLCASSRGETGSNTGELFFGEGSRLTVL.